This TCR beta chain derives from a study of shared clonotypes between healthy human individuals. Findings of the study overall: Estimated richness values were generally larger in naive subsets than in memory subsets.

Concerning this clone: Its target is unknown. This same CDR3 is encoded by further DNA sequences in the sample.

Assay: immunoSEQ multiplex PCR; the TCRdb copy retains only in-frame clones and omits some. This table has 2 million to 2.5 million clones, 93% appearing once. The length of the CDR3 is 11 residues. CDR1 and CDR2 from the germline V gene are SQVTM and ANQGSEA. V gave up 1 base and J gave up 5 bases, with 4 bases separating them. Sequencing was carried out using naive CD4+ T cells from PBMCs. Subset described: CD45RA+ positively selected. V gene TRBV29-1 combines with J gene TRBJ2-3; D uncertain. This TCR derives from a young man in good health. Some clones in this sample may be carry-over from other donors' samples. The CDR3 coding sequence is TGCAGCGTTGAAGTTAGAGATACGCAGTATTTT. Its protein product is CSVEVRDTQYF.